This TCR beta chain was recorded in a study of T cell responses to AZD1222 COVID-19 vaccine. Clones were sequenced by immunoSEQ multiplex PCR, and TCRdb holds only the in-frame ones, with some missing. Counted here are 150,000 or so clones, 94% occurring once; the ten biggest clones make up 0.64%. This clone appeared a single time. The CDR3 totals 14 residues. V lost 0 bases, J lost 6 bases, and 4 bases stayed unmatched. CDR1 is SGDLS and CDR2 is YYNGEE in the germline V gene. The chain has TRBV9 and TRBJ1-2, with 8 bases identical to TRBD1. The receptor was isolated from an adult in good health. The specimen was peripheral blood, collected on day 0 of AZD1222 vaccination. The chain's CDR3 is CASSVVGTGHGYTF. The CDR3 nucleotides read TGTGCCAGCAGCGTAGTCGGGACAGGTCATGGCTACACCTTC.